The following is a T cell receptor (beta chain) sequence with its context. Its antigen remains unidentified. PCR involved 60 Vbeta and 13 Jbeta primers. Profiled with immunoSEQ multiplex PCR; TCRdb holds only in-frame clones, not every one. The sample has about 110,000 clones; roughly three quarters are singletons. V lost 4 bases to trimming and J lost 7 bases; unmatched junction nucleotides: 11. Per germline, CDR1 MDHEN and CDR2 SYDVKM. The CDR3 extends over 15 amino acids. The data were obtained in a study of cytomegalovirus exposure and HLA in healthy donors. In the study overall: One earlier analysis, a look at roughly 180 million T cells, found around 110 million unique TCR beta sequences. Whole-study results and caveats: Researchers counted some 150 TCR beta chains as cytomegalovirus-associated. It was only CMV serostatus that was available as immune exposure information. Sequencing likely generated an artifact that appeared as a cluster of highly shared sequence variants.

V and J are TRBV28 and TRBJ1-1, with 8 bases lining up with TRBD1. The sample was PBMCs. The sequence derives from a man aged 30 to 45 in good health and CMV-seronegative. The CDR3 DNA sequence: TGTGCCAGCAGTTACCAGGGGGCGGGGGAGGTTGAAGCTTTCTTT. It specifies CASSYQGAGEVEAFF.